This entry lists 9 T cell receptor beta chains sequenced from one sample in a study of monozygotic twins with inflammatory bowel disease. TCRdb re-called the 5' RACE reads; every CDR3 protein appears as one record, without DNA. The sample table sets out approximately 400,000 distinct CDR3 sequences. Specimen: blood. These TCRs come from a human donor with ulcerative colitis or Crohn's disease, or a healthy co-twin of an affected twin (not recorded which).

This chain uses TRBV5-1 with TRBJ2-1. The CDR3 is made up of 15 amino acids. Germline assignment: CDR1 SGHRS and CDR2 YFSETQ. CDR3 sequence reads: CASSRETGTHNEQFF.

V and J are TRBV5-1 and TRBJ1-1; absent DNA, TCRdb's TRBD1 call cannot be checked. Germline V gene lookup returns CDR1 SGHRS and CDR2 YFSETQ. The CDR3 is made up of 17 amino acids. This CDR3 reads CASSSLPLTGGNGEAFF.

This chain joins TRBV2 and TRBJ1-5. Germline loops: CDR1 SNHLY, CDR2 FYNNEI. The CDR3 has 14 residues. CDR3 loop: CASTFDGSNQPQHF. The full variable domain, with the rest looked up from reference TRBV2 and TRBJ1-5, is EPEVTQTPSHQVTQMGQEVILRCVPISNHLYFYWYRQILGQKVEFLVSFYNNEISEKSEIFDDQFSVERPDGSNFTLKIRSTKLEDSAMYFCASTFDGSNQPQHFGDGTRLSIL.

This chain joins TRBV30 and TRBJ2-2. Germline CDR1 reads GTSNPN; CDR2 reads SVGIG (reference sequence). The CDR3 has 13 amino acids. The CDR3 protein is CAWSVMDTGELFF. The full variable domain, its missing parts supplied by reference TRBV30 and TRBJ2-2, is SQTIHQWPATLVQPVGSPLSLECTVEGTSNPNLYWYRQAAGRGLQLLFYSVGIGQISSEVPQNLSASRPQDRQFILSSKKLLLSDSGFYLCAWSVMDTGELFFGEGSRLTVL.

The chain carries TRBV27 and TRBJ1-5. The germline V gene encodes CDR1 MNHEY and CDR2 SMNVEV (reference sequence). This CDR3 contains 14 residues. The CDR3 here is CASSFGYSNQPQHF.

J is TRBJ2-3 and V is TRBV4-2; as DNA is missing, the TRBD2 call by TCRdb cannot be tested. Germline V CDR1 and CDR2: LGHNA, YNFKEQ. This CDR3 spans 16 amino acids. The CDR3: CASSPLAGGAIDTQYF.

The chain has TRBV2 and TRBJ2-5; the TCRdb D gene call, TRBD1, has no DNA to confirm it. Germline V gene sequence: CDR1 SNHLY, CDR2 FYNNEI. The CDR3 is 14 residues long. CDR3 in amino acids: CASAVDREARTQYF.

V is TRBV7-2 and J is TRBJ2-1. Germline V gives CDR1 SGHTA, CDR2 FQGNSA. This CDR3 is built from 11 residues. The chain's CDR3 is CASSLGLVPFF.

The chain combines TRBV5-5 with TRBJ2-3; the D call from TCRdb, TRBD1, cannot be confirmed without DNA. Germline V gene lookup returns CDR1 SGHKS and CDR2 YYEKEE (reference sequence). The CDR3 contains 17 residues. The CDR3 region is CASSRGDGTASTDTQYF.